The source of this T cell receptor beta chain is a study of blood T cells in healthy people across ages (dated by TCRdb to the mid-2010s). Looking at the study overall: Template switching captured roughly one uniquely barcoded TCR beta cDNA molecule per two T cells in model experiments. Using deep sequencing normalized with unique cDNA molecular identifiers, the study measured how TCR beta repertoire diversity changes with age. To avoid experimental bias, donors of different ages were spread randomly across the sequencing lanes. Four age groups were formed from the donors: young (average approximately 15 years), middle-aged (approximately 40), aged (about 68) and long-lived (more than 75). For two donors (one aged 18 to 29 and one aged 80 or older), the study analyzed two additional independent replicas of 1 million unique cDNA reads from the same blood draw.

The roughly 39 donors, aged roughly 6 to 100 years, were systemically healthy Caucasian individuals from Russia. About 9.1 milliliters of peripheral blood were collected from each donor into EDTA-treated Vacutainer tubes. PBMCs were isolated by Ficoll-Paque density-gradient centrifugation, with at least 6 million obtained per sample. Total RNA, at least 6 micrograms per sample, was extracted from PBMCs with Trizol reagent. The percentages of naive CD45RAhigh/CD27high T cells were determined by flow cytometry on a PBMC aliquot from every donor. To prepare the library, 5' RACE was applied. Sequencing relied on an Illumina HiSeq 2500. A second PCR of about 6 to 12 cycles was run with a J-beta primer mix and a sample-barcoded 5' primer. A unique molecular identifier was introduced onto each TCR beta cDNA molecule by a template-switch 5' adaptor carrying 12 random nucleotides. Each sample yielded at least 2.5 million CDR3-containing paired-end reads. First-strand cDNA was synthesized from all RNA with the Mint cDNA synthesis kit, primed by a TRBC-specific oligonucleotide. Following uracil-DNA glycosylase treatment, a first 18-cycle PCR with universal primers M1SS and BC2_uni_R was performed on all cDNA. Under the source paper's analysis protocol: For normalization, 1 million high-quality reads, each with a distinct molecular identifier, were randomly selected from each sample. Reads sharing molecular identifiers were discarded rather than binned into consensus sequences. MiTCR, run with a Q25 quality threshold and the strictest error-elimination algorithm, handled CDR3 identification, clonotype clustering and error correction. A nonparametric unseen species model with Euler transformation was used to estimate a lower bound on total TCR beta diversity. TCRdb reworked the public reads: Q25 trimming with fastp, MiXCR clone assembly, productive beta chains retained. Each entry is one CDR3 protein sequence, shown with its most common DNA and genes. The V and J calls come from TCRdb's annotation, not from the publication. This sample is represented by roughly 640,000 distinct CDR3 sequences; approximately 30% of them were singletons. Together, the top ten hold 15% to 19% of the sample.

What the work shows at the level of the full study, not this receptor alone: Because the CMV infection status of the donors was unknown, age-related changes in expanded clonotypes may potentially have been confounded. As age increased, observed TCR beta diversity per million T cells dropped in a roughly linear way, and a significant reduction was already evident by age 40. Estimates of total diversity from one million sequenced T cells were regarded as lower bounds and underestimates. A strong correlation was found between observed TCR beta diversity and the percentage of naive T cells measured by flow cytometry. Conclusive comparison of naive and antigen-experienced compartments was prevented by the profiling of bulk unsorted PBMCs. Compared with the aged group, more naive CD4+ T cells, fewer expanded clones and increased TCR diversity were shown by the long-lived group, suggesting age selection.

To note about this clonotype: This receptor's antigen is unknown. It may be a read error: a sequence one base away is much more abundant.

Per the germline V gene, SGHVS is the CDR1 and FQNEAQ is the CDR2. Between the V and J ends, shortened by 4 bases and 13 bases respectively, the junction contains 17 bases. Inclusive of the bounding cysteine and phenylalanine, the CDR3 is 13 residues long. Only the CDR3 DNA stays, 39 bases, in frame from base 1. The sequencing sample was made of blood. The sequence was collected from an elderly woman in good health. Recombination linked TRBV7-8 to TRBJ2-1; the D gene could be either TRBD1 or TRBD2, each agreeing at 5 bases. The DNA sequence is given as TGTGCCAGCAGCTCCCCGATAGGGGAGACCCAGTTCTTC. It translates to CASSSPIGETQFF.